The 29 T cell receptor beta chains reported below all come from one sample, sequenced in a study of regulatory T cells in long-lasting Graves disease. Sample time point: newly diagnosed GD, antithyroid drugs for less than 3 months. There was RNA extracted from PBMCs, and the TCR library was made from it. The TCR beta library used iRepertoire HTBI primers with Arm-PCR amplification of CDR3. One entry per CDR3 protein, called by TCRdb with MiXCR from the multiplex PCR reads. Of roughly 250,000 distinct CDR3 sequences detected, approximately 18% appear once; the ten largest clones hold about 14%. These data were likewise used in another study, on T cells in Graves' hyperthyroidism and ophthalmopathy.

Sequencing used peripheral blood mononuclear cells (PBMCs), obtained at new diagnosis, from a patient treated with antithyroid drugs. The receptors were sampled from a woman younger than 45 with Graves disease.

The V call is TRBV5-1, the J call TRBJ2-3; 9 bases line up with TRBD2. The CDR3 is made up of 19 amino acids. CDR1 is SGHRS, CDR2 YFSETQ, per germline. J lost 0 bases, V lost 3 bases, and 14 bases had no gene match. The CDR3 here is CASSYPTSATSGSTDTQYF. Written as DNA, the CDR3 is TGCGCCAGCAGCTACCCCACGTCAGCGACTAGCGGTAGCACAGATACGCAGTATTTT. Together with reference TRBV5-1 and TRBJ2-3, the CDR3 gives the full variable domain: KAGVTQTPRYLIKTRGQQVTLSCSPISGHRSVSWYQQTPGQGLQFLFEYFSETQRNKGNFPGRFSGRQFSNSRSEMNVSTLELGDSALYLCASSYPTSATSGSTDTQYFGPGTRLTVL.

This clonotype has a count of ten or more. DNA of the CDR3: TGTGCCAGCAGGGACAGGGGGACCAACAAAGAGCCCCAGCATTTT. Protein product: CASRDRGTNKEPQHF. V and J are TRBV2 and TRBJ1-5; the match to TRBD1 covers 10 bases. The ends lost 6 bases at V and 8 bases at J; junction bases unmatched: 10. CDR1 and CDR2 from the germline V gene are SNHLY and FYNNEI. The CDR3 has 15 amino acids.

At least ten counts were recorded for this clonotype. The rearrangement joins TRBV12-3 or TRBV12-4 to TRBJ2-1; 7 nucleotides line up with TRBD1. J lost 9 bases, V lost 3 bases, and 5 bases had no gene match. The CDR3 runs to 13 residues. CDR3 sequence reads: CASSLQGESEQFF. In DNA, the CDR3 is TGTGCCAGCAGTTTGCAGGGGGAGAGTGAGCAGTTCTTC.

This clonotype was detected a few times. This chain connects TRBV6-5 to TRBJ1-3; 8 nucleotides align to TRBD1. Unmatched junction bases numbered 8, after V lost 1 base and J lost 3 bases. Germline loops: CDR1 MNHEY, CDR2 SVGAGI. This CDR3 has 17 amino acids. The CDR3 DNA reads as TGTGCCAGCAGTTACTACTCAGGGGGCGCAAATGGAAACACCATATATTTT. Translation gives CASSYYSGGANGNTIYF.

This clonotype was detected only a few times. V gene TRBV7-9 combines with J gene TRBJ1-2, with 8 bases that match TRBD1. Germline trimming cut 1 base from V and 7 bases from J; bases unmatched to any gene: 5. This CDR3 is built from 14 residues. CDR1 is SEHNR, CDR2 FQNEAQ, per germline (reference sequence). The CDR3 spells CASSLGGDRSGYTF. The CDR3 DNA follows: TGTGCCAGCAGCTTAGGGGGGGACAGGTCTGGCTACACCTTC.

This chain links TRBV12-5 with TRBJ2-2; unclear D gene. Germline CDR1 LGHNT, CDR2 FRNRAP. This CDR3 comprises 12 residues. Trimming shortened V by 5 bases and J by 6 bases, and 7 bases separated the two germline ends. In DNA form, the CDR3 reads TGTGCTAGTGGTCCCCCGGCCGGGGAGCTGTTTTTT. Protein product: CASGPPAGELFF.

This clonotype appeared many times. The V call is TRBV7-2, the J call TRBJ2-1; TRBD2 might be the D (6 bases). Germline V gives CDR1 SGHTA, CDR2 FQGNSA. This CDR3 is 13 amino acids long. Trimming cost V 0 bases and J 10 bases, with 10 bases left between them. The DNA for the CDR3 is TGTGCCAGCAGCTTAGCGGAGGGGTTCGAGCAGTTCTTC. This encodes CASSLAEGFEQFF.

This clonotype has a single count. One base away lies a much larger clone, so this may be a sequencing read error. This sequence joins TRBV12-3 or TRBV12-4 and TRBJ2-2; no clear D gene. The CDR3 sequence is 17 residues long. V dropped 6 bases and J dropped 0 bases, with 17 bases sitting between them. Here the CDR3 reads CASRSSSFGSNTGELFF. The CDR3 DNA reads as TGTGCCAGCAGGAGTTCTTCTTTTGGGTCGAACACCGGGGAGCTGTTTTTT.

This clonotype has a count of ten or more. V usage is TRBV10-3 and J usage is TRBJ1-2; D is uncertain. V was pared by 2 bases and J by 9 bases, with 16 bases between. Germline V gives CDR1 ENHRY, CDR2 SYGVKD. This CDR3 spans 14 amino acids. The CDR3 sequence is CAISEPRHRLSYTF. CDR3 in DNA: TGTGCCATCAGTGAGCCGAGGCACCGGTTAAGCTACACCTTC.

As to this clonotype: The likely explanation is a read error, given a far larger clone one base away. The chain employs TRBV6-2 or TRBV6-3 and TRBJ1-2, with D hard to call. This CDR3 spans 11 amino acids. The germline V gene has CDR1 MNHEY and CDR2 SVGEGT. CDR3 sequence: CTSSPVPSYTF. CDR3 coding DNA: TGTACCAGCAGCCCAGTTCCCAGCTACACCTTC.

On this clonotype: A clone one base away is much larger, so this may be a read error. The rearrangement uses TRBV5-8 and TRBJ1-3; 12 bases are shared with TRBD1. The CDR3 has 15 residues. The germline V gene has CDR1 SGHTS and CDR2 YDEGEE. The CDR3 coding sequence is TGTGCCAGCAGCCTCCCGGGACAGGGGGCTCACACCTTATATTTT. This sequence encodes CASSLPGQGAHTLYF.

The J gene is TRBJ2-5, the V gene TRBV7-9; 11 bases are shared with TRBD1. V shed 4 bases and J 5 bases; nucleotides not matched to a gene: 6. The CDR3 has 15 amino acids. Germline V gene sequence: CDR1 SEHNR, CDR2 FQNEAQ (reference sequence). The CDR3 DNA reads TGTGCCAGCAGCTCTAGGACAGGGGGCGGGGAGACCCAGTACTTC. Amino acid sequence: CASSSRTGGGETQYF.

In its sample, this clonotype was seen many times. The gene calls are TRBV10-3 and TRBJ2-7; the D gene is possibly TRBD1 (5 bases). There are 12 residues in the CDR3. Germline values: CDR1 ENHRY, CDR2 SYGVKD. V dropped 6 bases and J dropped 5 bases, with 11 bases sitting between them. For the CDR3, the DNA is TGTGCCATCAGAAACAGGATCCACGAGCAGTACTTC. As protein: CAIRNRIHEQYF.

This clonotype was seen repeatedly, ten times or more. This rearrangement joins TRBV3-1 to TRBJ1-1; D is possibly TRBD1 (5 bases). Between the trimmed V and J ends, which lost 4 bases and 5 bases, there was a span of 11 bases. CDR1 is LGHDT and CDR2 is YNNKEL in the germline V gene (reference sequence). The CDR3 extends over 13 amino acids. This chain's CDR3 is CASSPTGRTEAFF. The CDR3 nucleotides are TGTGCCAGCAGCCCGACGGGGCGGACTGAAGCTTTCTTT.

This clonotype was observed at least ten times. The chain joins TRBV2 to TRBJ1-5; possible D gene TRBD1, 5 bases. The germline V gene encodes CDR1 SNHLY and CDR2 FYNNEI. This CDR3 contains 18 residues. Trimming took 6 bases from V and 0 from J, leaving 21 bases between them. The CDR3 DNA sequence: TGTGCCAGCAGCACGGGGGATTTGATTTCCTTTAGCAATCAGCCCCAGCATTTT. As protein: CASSTGDLISFSNQPQHF.

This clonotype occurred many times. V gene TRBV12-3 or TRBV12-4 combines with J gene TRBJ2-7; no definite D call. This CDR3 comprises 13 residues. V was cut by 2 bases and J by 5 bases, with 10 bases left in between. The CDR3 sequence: CASSLKGSNEQYF. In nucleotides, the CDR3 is TGTGCCAGCAGTTTAAAGGGTAGCAACGAGCAGTACTTC.

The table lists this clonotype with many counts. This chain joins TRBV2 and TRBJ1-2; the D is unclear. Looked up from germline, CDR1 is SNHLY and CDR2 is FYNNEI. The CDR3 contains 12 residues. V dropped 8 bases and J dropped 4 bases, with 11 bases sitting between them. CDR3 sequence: CASEGRIYGYTF. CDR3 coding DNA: TGTGCCAGCGAAGGCAGGATCTATGGCTACACCTTC.

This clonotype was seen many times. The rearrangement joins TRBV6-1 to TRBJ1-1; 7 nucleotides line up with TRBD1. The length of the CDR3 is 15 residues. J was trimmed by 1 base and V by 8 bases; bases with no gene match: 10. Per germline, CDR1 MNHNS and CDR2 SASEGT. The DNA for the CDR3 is TGTGCCAGCCTGTGGGTCCGGACAGGGAACACTGAAGCTTTCTTT. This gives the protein CASLWVRTGNTEAFF.

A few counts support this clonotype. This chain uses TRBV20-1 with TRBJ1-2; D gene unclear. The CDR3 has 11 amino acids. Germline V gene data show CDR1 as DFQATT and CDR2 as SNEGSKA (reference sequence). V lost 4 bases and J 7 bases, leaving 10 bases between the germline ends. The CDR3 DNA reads TGCAGTGCTACCGACTTGGCTGGCTACACCTTC. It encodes CSATDLAGYTF.

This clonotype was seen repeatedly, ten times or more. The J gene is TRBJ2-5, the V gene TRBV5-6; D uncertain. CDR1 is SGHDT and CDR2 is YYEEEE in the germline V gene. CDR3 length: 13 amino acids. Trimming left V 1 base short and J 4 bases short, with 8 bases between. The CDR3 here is CASSLTSIETQYF. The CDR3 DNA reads TGTGCCAGCAGCTTGACAAGTATAGAGACCCAGTACTTC.

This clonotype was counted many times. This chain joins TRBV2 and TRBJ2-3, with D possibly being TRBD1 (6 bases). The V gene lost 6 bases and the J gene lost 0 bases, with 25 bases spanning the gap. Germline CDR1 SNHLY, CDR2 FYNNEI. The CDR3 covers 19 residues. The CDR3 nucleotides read TGTGCCAGCAGCGTACTACAGGGTTTAGGCGGGTCTAGCACAGATACGCAGTATTTT. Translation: CASSVLQGLGGSSTDTQYF. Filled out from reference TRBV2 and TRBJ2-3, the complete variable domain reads EPEVTQTPSHQVTQMGQEVILRCVPISNHLYFYWYRQILGQKVEFLVSFYNNEISEKSEIFDDQFSVERPDGSNFTLKIRSTKLEDSAMYFCASSVLQGLGGSSTDTQYFGPGTRLTVL.

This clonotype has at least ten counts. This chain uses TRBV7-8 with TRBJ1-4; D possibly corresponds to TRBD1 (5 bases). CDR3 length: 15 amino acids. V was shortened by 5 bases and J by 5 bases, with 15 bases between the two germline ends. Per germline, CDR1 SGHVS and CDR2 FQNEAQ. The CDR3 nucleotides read TGTGCCAGCAGCCGCCCCCCGGGACGCAATGAAAAACTGTTTTTT. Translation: CASSRPPGRNEKLFF.

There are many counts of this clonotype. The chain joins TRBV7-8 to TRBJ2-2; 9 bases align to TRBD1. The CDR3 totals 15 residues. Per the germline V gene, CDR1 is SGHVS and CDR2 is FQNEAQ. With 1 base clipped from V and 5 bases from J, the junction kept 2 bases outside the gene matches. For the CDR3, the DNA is TGTGCCAGCAGCTTAGGACAGGGGGGGACCGGGGAGCTGTTTTTT. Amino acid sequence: CASSLGQGGTGELFF.

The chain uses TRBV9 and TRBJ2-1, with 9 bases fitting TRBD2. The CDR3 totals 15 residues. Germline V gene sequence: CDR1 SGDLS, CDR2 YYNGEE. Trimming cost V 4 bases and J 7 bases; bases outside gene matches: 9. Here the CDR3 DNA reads TGTGCCAGCAGCACCCGCGGGGGGGCCCGGAATGAGCAGTTCTTC. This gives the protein CASSTRGGARNEQFF.

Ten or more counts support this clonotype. The CDR3 here is CASSPRVQGGGTEAFF. The CDR3 DNA reads TGTGCCAGCAGCCCCCGGGTTCAGGGCGGAGGCACTGAAGCTTTCTTT. The chain uses TRBV9 and TRBJ1-1; D perhaps matches TRBD1 (5 bases). The CDR3 covers 16 residues. CDR1 is SGDLS, CDR2 YYNGEE, per germline. V shed 4 bases and J shed 4 bases, with 20 bases lying between them.

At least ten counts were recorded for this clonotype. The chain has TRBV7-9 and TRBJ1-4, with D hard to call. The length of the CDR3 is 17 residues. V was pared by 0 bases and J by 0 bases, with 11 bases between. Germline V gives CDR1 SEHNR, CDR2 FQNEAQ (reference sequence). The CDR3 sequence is CASSLALTAATNEKLFF. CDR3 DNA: TGTGCCAGCAGCTTAGCGCTGACCGCCGCAACTAATGAAAAACTGTTTTTT.

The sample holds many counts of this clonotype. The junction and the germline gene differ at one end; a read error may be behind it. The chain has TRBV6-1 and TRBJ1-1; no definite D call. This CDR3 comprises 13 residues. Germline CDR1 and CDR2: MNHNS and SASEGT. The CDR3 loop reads CASSEFRNAEAFF. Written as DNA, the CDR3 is TGTGCCAGCAGTGAATTTAGGAACGCTGAAGCTTTCTTT.

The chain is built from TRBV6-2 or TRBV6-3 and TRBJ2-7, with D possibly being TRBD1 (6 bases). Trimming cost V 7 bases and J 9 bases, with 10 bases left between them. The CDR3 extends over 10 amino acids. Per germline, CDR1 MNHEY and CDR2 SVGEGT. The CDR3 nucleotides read TGTGCCAGCACCCAGGGGCGGCAGTACTTC. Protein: CASTQGRQYF.

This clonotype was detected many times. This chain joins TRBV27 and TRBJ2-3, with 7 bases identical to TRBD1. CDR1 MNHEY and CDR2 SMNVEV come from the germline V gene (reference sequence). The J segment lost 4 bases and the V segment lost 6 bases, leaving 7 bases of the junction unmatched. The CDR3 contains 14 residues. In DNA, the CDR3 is TGTGCCAGCAGCCCCCTCGGGACAGCAGATACGCAGTATTTT. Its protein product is CASSPLGTADTQYF.